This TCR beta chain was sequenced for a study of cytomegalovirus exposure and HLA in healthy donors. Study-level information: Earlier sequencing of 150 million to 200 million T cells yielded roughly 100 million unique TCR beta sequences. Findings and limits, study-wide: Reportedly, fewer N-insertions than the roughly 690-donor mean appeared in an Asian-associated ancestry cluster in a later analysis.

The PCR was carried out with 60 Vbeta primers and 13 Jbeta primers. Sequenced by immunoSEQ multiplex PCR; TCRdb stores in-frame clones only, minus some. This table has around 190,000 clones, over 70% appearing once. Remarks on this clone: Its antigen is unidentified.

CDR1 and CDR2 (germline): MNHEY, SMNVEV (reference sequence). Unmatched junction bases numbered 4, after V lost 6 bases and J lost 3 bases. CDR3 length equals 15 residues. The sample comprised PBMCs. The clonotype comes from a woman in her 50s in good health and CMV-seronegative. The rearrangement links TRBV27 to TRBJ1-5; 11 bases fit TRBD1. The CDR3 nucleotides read TGTGCCAGCAGCAATGGACAGGGGGCCAATCAGCCCCAGCATTTT. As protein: CASSNGQGANQPQHF.